The 13 T cell receptor beta chains in this list originate from one sample, sequenced in a study of T cells in women clearing cervical HPV infection. TCRdb's copy holds only in-frame clones and misses some; the assay was immunoSEQ multiplex PCR. This sample's clone table lists fewer than 35,000 clones. The sequenced material came from blood buffy coat. The receptors derive from a woman aged 18 to 75 with a cervical HPV16 infection that either progressed to CIN3+ or cleared (not recorded which).

Details on this clone: Coverage ceases 3 residues before the CDR3 finishes, and the germline J gene fills in the end. The chain couples TRBV2 to TRBJ1-5, with 7 nucleotides matching TRBD1. The CDR3 totals 15 residues. Germline V gives CDR1 SNHLY, CDR2 FYNNEI. V shed 4 bases, J shed 2 bases, and the junction held 5 bases outside the gene matches. Here the CDR3 reads CASSGQGLGNQPQHF. CDR3 DNA, as far as it was read: TGTGCCAGCAGTGGACAGGGATTAGGCAATCAGCCC.

About this clone: Read data end 3 residues before the CDR3 end; the end is taken from the germline J gene. This sequence joins TRBV13 and TRBJ2-7; D gene unclear. The germline V and J ends were trimmed by 2 bases and 3 bases, with 5 bases remaining between them. The CDR3 is 12 amino acids. CDR1 and CDR2 (germline): PRHDT, FYEKMQ (reference sequence). The DNA read from the CDR3 is TGTGCCAGCAGCTTAAATCTCTACGAG. This translates into CASSLNLYE. The complete CDR3 sequence is CASSLNLYEQYF.

With respect to this clone: The read halts 3 residues ahead of the CDR3 end, with the missing end drawn from the germline J gene. This sequence joins TRBV19 and TRBJ1-1; D perhaps matches TRBD1 (5 bases). The CDR3 contains 17 residues. Germline assignment: CDR1 LNHDA and CDR2 SQIVND (reference sequence). Trimming took off 8 bases at V and 4 bases at J, with 26 bases between the two ends. The DNA read from the CDR3 is TGTGCCAGTGACATTCCAGACAGACACAAGTTACTCACTGAA. Amino acid sequence: CASDIPDRHKLLTE. The entire CDR3 is CASDIPDRHKLLTEAFF.

Comments on this clone: The read halts 3 residues ahead of the CDR3 end, with the missing end drawn from the germline J gene. The V and J genes are TRBV19 and TRBJ2-7; TRBD2 aligns across 12 bases. From germline, CDR1 is LNHDA and CDR2 SQIVND (reference sequence). V lost 5 bases, J lost 3 bases, and 5 bases stayed unmatched. The CDR3 runs 15 residues. The CDR3 loop reads CASSALAGGLYEQYF. CDR3 DNA, as far as it was read: TGTGCCAGTAGTGCGCTAGCGGGAGGGCTCTACGAG.

As regards this clone: Coverage ceases 3 residues before the CDR3 finishes, and the germline J gene fills in the end. The chain has TRBV19 and TRBJ2-7; TRBD1 aligns across 10 bases. The germline gives CDR1 LNHDA, CDR2 SQIVND (reference sequence). V was clipped by 4 bases and J by 0 bases; unmatched bases: 3. The CDR3 spans 15 residues. The CDR3 sequence: CASSRGDRGSYEQYF. The sequenced CDR3 bases are TGTGCCAGTAGTAGGGGGGACAGGGGCTCCTACGAG. Together with reference TRBV19 and TRBJ2-7, the CDR3 gives the full variable domain: DGGITQSPKYLFRKEGQNVTLSCEQNLNHDAMYWYRQDPGQGLRLIYYSQIVNDFQKGDIAEGYSVSREKKESFPLTVTSAQKNPTAFYLCASSRGDRGSYEQYFGPGTRLTVT.

With respect to this clone: Sequencing ends 3 residues short of the CDR3 end; the germline J gene provides the rest. V gene TRBV11-2 combines with J gene TRBJ2-3; no firm D call. Trimming pared 5 bases from V and 6 bases from J, leaving 9 bases between. CDR3 length: 12 amino acids. The germline V gene encodes CDR1 SGHAT and CDR2 FQNNGV. CDR3 loop: CASSPAWDTQYF. The part of the CDR3 DNA that was read is TGTGCCAGCAGCCCAGCGTGGGATACG.

The CDR3 sequence: CASSRGLAGRDTQYF. CDR3 DNA, as far as it was read: TGCGCCAGCAGTAGGGGACTAGCGGGACGCGATACG. The J gene is TRBJ2-3, the V gene TRBV10-2; 13 nucleotides agree with TRBD2. The CDR3 goes on 3 residues after the read ends, and that part is filled in from the germline J gene. CDR3 size: 15 residues. The V segment lost 5 bases and the J segment 6 bases; nucleotides outside the gene matches: 5. Per the germline V gene, CDR1 is WSHSY and CDR2 is SAAADI.

The CDR3 protein is CASYGLASTDTQYF. The covered CDR3 bases are TGTGCCAGCTACGGACTAGCGAGCACAGATACG. The rearrangement joins TRBV2 to TRBJ2-3; TRBD2 matches at 9 bases. The CDR3 is cut off 3 residues early in the read; its end comes from the germline J gene. In germline, CDR1 is SNHLY, CDR2 FYNNEI. Trimming took 8 bases from V and 0 from J; bases not matched to a gene: 3. The CDR3 has 14 amino acids. The full variable domain, rest sourced from reference TRBV2 and TRBJ2-3, is EPEVTQTPSHQVTQMGQEVILRCVPISNHLYFYWYRQILGQKVEFLVSFYNNEISEKSEIFDDQFSVERPDGSNFTLKIRSTKLEDSAMYFCASYGLASTDTQYFGPGTRLTVL.

A word on this clone: The CDR3 end is not reached by the read, which stops 3 residues before it; the germline J gene fills it in. The chain employs TRBV2 and TRBJ2-3; D perhaps matches TRBD2 (7 bases). V was shortened by 4 bases and J by 0 bases, with 20 bases between the two germline ends. Germline V gives CDR1 SNHLY, CDR2 FYNNEI. CDR3 length: 18 amino acids. CDR3 sequence: CASSVLAGASWSTDTQYF. The CDR3 DNA, read in part, is TGTGCCAGCAGTGTTTTGGCGGGGGCCTCTTGGAGCACAGATACG.

With respect to this clone: The CDR3 goes on 3 residues after the read ends, and that part is filled in from the germline J gene. The chain couples TRBV13 to TRBJ2-2; weak D call: TRBD1 (6 bases). Trimming left V 4 bases short and J 6 bases short, with 12 bases between. The CDR3 runs to 14 residues. Germline V gene sequence: CDR1 PRHDT, CDR2 FYEKMQ (reference sequence). The CDR3 DNA, read in part, is TGTGCCAGCAGCTCTTACAGGGTCCCCGGGGAG. It translates to CASSSYRVPGE. The CDR3, in full, reads CASSSYRVPGELFF.

Of note for this clone: The CDR3 is cut off 3 residues early in the read; its end comes from the germline J gene. The chain joins TRBV2 to TRBJ1-2; D is possibly TRBD1 (6 bases). The CDR3 runs to 14 residues. Germline V gene data show CDR1 as SNHLY and CDR2 as FYNNEI. The ends were cut back, 2 bases at V and 5 bases at J, with 12 bases in the middle. The DNA read from the CDR3 is TGTGCCAGCAGTGAATGGGTCAGGGGATATGGC. It yields the protein CASSEWVRGYG. The full CDR3 reads CASSEWVRGYGYTF.

Of note for this clone: The read ends 3 residues shy of where the CDR3 ends; the end is completed using the germline J gene. The chain employs TRBV19 and TRBJ1-5, with 9 bases lining up with TRBD1. This CDR3 is 16 amino acids long. The V and J ends lost 9 bases and 0 bases, in that order; junction bases with no gene match: 9. Germline V gives CDR1 LNHDA, CDR2 SQIVND (reference sequence). The CDR3 sequence is CASHPGQGHSNQPQHF. The CDR3 bases that were read are TGTGCCAGCCACCCGGGACAGGGTCATAGCAATCAGCCC.

Partial CDR3 DNA: TGTGCCAGCAGCTCTAGATCTCCAGTGACAGGGGGGTTCAAGAACACTGAA. Translating gives CASSSRSPVTGGFKNTE. The entire CDR3 protein reads CASSSRSPVTGGFKNTEAFF. The V call is TRBV7-1, the J call TRBJ1-1; 9 nucleotides line up with TRBD1. The read ends 3 residues before the CDR3 terminus; that terminus is restored from the germline J gene. TRBV7-1 is known as an ORF, though its function is uncertain. Trimming at V came to 3 bases and at J to 1 base, leaving 18 bases not matched to a gene. The CDR3 loop spans 20 amino acids.